This paragraph covers one TCR beta chain sequence. The source of the sample is a study of blood T cell repertoires in COVID-19. Across the study: Whether acute or convalescent, the COVID-19 samples came from the United States, Italy and Spain.

In the source study's methods: For nucleated cells, counts were estimated from reference gene primer amplification. TCRdb keeps only in-frame clones here, not all; method: immunoSEQ multiplex PCR. The D gene and trimming were derived from the DNA, and the V and J assignments and clone size from that table. In the table there are 140,000 to 150,000 clones, approximately 80% of which are singletons. The receptor's source is a human donor in a cohort sampled during active COVID-19. The sample was peripheral blood.

CDR3 residues: CASSVATQGWEQYF. In DNA form, the CDR3 reads TGTGCCAGCAGCGTAGCTACACAGGGTTGGGAGCAGTACTTC. The rearrangement uses TRBV9 and TRBJ2-7; a possible D gene is TRBD1 (6 bases). This CDR3 has 14 residues. Looked up from germline, CDR1 is SGDLS and CDR2 is YYNGEE. V lost 0 bases and J lost 7, with 14 bases in between.